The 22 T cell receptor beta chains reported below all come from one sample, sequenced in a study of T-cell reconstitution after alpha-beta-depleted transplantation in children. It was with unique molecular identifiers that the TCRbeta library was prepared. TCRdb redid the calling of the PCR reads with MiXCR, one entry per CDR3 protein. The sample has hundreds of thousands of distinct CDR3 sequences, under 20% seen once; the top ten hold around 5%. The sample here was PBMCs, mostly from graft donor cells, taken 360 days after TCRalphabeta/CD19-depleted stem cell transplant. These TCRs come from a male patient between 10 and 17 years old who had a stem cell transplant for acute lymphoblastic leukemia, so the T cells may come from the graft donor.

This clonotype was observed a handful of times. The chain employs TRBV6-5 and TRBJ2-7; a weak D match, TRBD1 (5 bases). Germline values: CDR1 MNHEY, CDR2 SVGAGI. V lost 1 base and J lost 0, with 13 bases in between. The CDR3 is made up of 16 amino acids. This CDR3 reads CASSYWGGQSSYEQYF. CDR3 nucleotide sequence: TGTGCCAGCAGTTACTGGGGCGGCCAGAGCTCCTACGAGCAGTACTTC.

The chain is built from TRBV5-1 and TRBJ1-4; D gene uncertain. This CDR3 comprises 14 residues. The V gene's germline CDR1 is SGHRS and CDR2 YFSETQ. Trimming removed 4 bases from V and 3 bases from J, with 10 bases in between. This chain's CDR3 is CASSELVANEKLFF. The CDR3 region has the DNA TGCGCCAGCAGCGAACTGGTAGCTAATGAAAAACTGTTTTTT.

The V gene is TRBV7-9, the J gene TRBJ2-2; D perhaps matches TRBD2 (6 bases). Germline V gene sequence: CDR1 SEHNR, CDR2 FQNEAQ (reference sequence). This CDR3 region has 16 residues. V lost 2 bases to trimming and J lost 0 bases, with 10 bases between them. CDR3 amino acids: CASSLSTGANTGELFF. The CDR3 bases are TGTGCCAGCAGCTTAAGTACGGGAGCGAACACCGGGGAGCTGTTTTTT.

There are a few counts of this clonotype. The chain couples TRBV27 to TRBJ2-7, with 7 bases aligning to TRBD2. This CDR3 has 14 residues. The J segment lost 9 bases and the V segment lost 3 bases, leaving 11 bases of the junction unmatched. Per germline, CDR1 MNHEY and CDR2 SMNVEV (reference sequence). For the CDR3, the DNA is TGTGCCAGCAGTTTGGAGGGAGGGCATATTGGGCAGTACTTC. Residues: CASSLEGGHIGQYF.

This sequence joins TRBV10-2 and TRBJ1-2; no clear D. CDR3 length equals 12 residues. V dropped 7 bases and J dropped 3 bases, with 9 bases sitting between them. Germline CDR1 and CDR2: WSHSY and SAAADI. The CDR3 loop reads CASNGGDYGYTF. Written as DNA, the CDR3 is TGCGCCAGCAACGGCGGAGACTATGGCTACACCTTC.

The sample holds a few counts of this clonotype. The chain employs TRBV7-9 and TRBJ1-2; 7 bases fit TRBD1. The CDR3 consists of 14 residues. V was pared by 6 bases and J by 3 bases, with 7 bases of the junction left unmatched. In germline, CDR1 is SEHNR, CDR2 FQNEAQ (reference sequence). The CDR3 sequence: CASSSTGDYYGYTF. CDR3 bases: TGTGCCAGCAGTTCAACAGGGGATTACTATGGCTACACCTTC.

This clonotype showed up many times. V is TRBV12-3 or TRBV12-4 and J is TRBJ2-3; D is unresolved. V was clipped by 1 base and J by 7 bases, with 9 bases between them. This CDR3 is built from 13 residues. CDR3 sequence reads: CASSLDPGHTQYF. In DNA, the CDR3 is TGTGCCAGCAGTTTAGACCCGGGCCATACGCAGTATTTT.

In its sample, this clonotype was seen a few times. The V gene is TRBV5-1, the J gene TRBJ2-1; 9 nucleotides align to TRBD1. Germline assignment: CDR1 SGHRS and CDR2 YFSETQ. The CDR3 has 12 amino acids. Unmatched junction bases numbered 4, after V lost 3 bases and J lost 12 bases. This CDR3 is CASSSRGQGQFF. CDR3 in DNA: TGCGCCAGCAGCTCGAGGGGACAGGGGCAGTTCTTC.

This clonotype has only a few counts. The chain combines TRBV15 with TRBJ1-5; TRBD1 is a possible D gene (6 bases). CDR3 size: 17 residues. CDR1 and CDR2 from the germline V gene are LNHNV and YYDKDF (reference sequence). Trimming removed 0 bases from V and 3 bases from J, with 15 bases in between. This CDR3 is CATSRDHIRGINQPQHF. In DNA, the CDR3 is TGTGCCACCAGCAGAGATCATATCAGGGGCATCAATCAGCCCCAGCATTTT.

Here the CDR3 reads CASSLVQAGLLNTEAFF. DNA for the CDR3: TGCGCCAGCAGCTTGGTGCAGGCCGGATTATTGAACACTGAAGCTTTCTTT. The rearrangement links TRBV5-1 to TRBJ1-1, with D hard to call. The germline V gene has CDR1 SGHRS and CDR2 YFSETQ. Trimming pared 0 bases from V and 0 bases from J, leaving 15 bases between. The CDR3 totals 17 residues.

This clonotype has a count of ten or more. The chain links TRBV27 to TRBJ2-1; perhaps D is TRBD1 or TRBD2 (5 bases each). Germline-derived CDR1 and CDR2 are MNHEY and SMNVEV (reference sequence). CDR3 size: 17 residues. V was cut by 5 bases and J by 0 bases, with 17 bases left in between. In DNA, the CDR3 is TGTGCCAGCAGTCCGGGACGGATTAGAAACTCCTACAATGAGCAGTTCTTC. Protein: CASSPGRIRNSYNEQFF.

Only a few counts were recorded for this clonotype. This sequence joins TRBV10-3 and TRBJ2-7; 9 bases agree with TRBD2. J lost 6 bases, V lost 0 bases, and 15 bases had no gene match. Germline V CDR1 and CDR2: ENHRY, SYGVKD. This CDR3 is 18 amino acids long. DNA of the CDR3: TGTGCCATCAGTGAGTCGGAGGCGGGAGGGCCGGTGTCGGGCGAGCAGTACTTC. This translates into CAISESEAGGPVSGEQYF.

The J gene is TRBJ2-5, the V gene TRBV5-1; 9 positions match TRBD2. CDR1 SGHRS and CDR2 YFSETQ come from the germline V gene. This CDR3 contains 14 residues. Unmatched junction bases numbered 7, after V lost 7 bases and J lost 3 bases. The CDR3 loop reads CASGAGGREETQYF. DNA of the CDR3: TGCGCCAGCGGAGCGGGAGGTAGGGAAGAGACCCAGTACTTC.

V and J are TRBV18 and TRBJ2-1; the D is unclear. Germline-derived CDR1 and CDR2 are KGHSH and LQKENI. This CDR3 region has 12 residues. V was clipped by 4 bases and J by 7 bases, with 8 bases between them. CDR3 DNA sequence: TGTGCCAGCTCACGTCTGGAGAATGAGCAGTTCTTC. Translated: CASSRLENEQFF. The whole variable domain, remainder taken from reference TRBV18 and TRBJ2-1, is NAGVMQNPRHLVRRRGQEARLRCSPMKGHSHVYWYRQLPEEGLKFMVYLQKENIIDESGMPKERFSAEFPKEGPSILRIQQVVRGDSAAYFCASSRLENEQFFGPGTRLTVL.

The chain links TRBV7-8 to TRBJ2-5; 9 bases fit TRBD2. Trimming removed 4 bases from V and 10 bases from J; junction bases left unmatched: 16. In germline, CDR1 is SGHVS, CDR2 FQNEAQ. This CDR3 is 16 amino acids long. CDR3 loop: CASSSPWTSEKGVQYF. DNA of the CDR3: TGTGCCAGCAGCTCCCCCTGGACTAGCGAGAAGGGGGTCCAGTACTTC.

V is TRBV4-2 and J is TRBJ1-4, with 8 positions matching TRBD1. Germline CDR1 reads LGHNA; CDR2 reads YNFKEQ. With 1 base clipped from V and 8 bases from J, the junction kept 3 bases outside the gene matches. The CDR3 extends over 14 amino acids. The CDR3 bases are TGTGCCAGCAGCCAAGGGACAGGGAACGAAAAACTGTTTTTT. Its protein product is CASSQGTGNEKLFF.

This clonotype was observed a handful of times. The CDR3 reads CASSQDAGFGTQYF. CDR3 in DNA: TGTGCCAGCAGCCAAGATGCCGGGTTTGGGACCCAGTACTTC. The chain carries TRBV4-2 and TRBJ2-5, with D hard to call. Germline V gene sequence: CDR1 LGHNA, CDR2 YNFKEQ. V was pared by 0 bases and J by 7 bases, with 12 bases between. The CDR3 is 14 amino acids.

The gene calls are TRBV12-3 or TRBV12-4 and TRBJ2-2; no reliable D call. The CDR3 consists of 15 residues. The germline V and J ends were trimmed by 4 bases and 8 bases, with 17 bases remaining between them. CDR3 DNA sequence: TGTGCCAGCAGTTCCGGGCCCCTGAAGGGAGGGGAGCTGTTTTTT. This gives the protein CASSSGPLKGGELFF.

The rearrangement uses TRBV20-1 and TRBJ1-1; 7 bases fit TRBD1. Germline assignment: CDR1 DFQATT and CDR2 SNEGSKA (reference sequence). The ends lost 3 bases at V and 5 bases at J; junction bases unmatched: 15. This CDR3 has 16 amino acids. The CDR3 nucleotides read TGCAGTGCTAGTTTTCCCCCAAGCAGGGGGTTTACTGAAGCTTTCTTT. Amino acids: CSASFPPSRGFTEAFF.

The CDR3 DNA sequence: TGCGCCAGCAGCTCCCTCGGACAGGGGGCGCCCGAGCAGTACTTC. It encodes CASSSLGQGAPEQYF. The rearrangement joins TRBV5-1 to TRBJ2-7; 11 nucleotides align to TRBD1. The germline V gene encodes CDR1 SGHRS and CDR2 YFSETQ. V was pared by 3 bases and J by 6 bases, with 8 bases of the junction left unmatched. The CDR3 has 15 residues.

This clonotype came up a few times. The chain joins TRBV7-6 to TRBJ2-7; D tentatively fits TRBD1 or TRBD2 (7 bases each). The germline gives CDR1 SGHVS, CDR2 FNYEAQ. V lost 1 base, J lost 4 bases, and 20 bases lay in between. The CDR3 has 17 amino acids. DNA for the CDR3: TGTGCCAGCAGCTTAGTTTATGGCAGGGGGGGCCCTTACGAGCAGTACTTC. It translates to CASSLVYGRGGPYEQYF.

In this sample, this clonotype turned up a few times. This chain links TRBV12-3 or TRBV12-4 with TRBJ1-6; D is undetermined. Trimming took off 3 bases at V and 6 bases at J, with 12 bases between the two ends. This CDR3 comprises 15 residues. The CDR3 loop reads CASSFRSQINSPLHF. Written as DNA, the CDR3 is TGTGCCAGCAGTTTTCGTTCCCAAATTAATTCACCCCTCCACTTT.